The T cell receptor (beta chain) described here comes from a study of blood T cell repertoires in COVID-19. The CDR3 totals 14 residues. Trimming pared 4 bases from V and 0 bases from J, leaving 7 bases between. CDR1 is SNHLY and CDR2 is FYNNEI in the germline V gene. Sequencing used immunoSEQ multiplex PCR; TCRdb keeps in-frame clones, though not all of them. Of about 51,000 clones listed, more than 85% were seen once; the top ten hold about 3.4%. The sequence was collected from a man aged 50 to 60 with acute or convalescent COVID-19. Sequencing was carried out using peripheral blood. J is TRBJ2-1 and V is TRBV2; D perhaps matches TRBD1 (5 bases). The chain's CDR3 is CASSGQSSYNEQFF. CDR3 in DNA: TGTGCCAGCAGTGGACAGAGCTCCTACAATGAGCAGTTCTTC.